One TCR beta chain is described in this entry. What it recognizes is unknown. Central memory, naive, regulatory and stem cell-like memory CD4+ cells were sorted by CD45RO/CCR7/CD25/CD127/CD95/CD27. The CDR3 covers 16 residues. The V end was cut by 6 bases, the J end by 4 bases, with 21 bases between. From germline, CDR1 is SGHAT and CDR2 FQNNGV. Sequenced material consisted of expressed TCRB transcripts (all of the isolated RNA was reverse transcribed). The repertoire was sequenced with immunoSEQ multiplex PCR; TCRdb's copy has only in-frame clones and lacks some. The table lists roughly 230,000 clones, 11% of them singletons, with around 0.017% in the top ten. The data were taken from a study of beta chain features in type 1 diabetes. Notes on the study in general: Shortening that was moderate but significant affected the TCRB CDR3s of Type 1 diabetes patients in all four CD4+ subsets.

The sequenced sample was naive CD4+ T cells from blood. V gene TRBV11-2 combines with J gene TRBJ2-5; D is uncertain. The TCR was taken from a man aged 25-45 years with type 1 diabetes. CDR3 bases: TGTGCCAGCAGTAAACTCTCGGGTGAATCTCCAGAGACCCAGTACTTC. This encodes CASSKLSGESPETQYF.